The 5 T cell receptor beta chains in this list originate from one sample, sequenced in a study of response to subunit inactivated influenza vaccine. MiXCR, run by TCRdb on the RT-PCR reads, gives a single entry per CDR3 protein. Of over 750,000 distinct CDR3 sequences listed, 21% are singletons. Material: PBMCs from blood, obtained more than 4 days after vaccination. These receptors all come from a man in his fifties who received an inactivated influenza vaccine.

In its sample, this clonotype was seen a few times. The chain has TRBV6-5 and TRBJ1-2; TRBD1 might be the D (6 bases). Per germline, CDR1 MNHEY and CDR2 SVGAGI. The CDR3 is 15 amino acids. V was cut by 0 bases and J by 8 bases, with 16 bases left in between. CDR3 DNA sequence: TGTGCCAGCAGTTACTCGGGCAGGGGCCGGACGGGCTACACCTTC. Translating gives CASSYSGRGRTGYTF.

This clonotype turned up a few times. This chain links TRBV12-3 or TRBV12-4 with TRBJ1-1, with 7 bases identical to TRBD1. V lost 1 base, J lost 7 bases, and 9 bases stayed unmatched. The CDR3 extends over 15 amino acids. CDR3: CASSLEQGVGVEAFF. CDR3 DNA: TGTGCCAGCAGTTTAGAGCAGGGGGTGGGGGTTGAAGCTTTCTTT.

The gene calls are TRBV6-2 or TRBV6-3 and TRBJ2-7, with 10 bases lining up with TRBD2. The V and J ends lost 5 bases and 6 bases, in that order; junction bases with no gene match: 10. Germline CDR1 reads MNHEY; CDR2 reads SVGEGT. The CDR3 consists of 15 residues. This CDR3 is CASSPSGRPKSEQYF. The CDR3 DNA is TGTGCCAGCAGTCCTAGCGGGAGACCCAAAAGCGAGCAGTACTTC.

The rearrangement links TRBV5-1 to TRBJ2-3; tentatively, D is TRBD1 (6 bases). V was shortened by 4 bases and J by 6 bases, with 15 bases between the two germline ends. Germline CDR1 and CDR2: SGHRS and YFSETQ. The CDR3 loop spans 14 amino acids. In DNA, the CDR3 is TGCGCCAGCAGCCGAGGACAGAACCAGGATACGCAGTATTTT. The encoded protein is CASSRGQNQDTQYF.

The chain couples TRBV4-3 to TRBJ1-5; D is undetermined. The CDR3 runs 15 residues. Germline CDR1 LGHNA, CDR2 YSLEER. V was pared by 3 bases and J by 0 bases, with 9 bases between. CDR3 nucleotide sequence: TGCGCCAGCAGCCAGGACTCTATTAGCAATCAGCCCCAGCATTTT. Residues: CASSQDSISNQPQHF.